Reported below is one T cell receptor beta chain. TCRdb ran MiXCR on the 5' RACE reads and lists one entry per CDR3 protein. The profile covers about 520,000 distinct CDR3 sequences, with under 25% appearing a single time and about 0.93% taken by the ten largest. The sample belongs to a study of identical twins. The germline gives CDR1 SGHRS, CDR2 YFSETQ. There are 16 residues in the CDR3. Trimming took 5 bases from V and 2 from J; bases not matched to a gene: 6. These data were also reused for a study on T cells expressing NK-cell markers. This second study notes: Sorted CD3+CD56+NKG2C+, CD3+CD56+NKG2C- and CD3+CD56-NKG2C+ T cells supplied TCR beta repertoires. The study found dominant NKG2C+ clonotypes at roughly 1.0-7.5% of CD8+ T cells in several donors.

This clonotype was sampled from a woman aged 18-29 years in good health. Sequenced input: CD4+ T cells sorted from blood. V and J are TRBV5-1 and TRBJ2-5, with 13 bases aligning to TRBD2. The CDR3 protein is CASRRLGLAGQETQYF. The DNA of the CDR3 is TGCGCCAGCAGACGTTTGGGACTAGCGGGGCAAGAGACCCAGTACTTC.